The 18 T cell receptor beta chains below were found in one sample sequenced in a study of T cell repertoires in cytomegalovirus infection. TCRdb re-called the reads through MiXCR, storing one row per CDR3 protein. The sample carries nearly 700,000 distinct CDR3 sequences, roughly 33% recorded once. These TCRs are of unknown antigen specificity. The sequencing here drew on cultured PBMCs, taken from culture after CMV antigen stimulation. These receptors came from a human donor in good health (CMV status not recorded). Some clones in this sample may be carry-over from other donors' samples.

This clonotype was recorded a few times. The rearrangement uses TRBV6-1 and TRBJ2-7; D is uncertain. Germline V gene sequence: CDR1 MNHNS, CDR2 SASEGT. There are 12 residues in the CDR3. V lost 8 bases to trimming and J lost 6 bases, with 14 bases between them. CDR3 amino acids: CASDRERLEQYF. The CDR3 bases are TGTGCCAGCGATAGAGAACGCCTCGAGCAGTACTTC.

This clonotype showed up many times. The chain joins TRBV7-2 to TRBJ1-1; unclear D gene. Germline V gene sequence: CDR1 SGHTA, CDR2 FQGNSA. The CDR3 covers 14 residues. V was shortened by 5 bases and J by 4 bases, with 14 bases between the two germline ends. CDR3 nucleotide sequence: TGTGCCAGCAGCATGACCGGGTTGAGCACTGAAGCTTTCTTT. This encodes CASSMTGLSTEAFF.

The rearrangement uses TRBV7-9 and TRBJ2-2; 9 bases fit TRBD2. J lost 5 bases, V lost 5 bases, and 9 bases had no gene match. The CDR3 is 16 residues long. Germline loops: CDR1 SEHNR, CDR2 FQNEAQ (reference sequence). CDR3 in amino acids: CASSQWVAGETGELFF. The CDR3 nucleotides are TGTGCCAGCAGCCAATGGGTAGCGGGAGAGACCGGGGAGCTGTTTTTT.

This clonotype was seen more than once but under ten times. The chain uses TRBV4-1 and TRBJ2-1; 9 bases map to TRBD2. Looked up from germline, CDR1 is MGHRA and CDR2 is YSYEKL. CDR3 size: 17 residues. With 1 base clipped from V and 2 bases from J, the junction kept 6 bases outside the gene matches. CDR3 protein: CASSQASGRTTYNEQFF. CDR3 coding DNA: TGCGCCAGCAGCCAAGCAAGCGGGAGGACGACCTACAATGAGCAGTTCTTC.

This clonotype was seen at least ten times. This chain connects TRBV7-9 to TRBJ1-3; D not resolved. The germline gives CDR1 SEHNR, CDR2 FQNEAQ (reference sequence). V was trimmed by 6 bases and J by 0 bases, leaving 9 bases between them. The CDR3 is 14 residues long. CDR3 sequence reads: CASSQAGSGNTIYF. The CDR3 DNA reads TGTGCCAGCAGTCAAGCGGGCTCTGGAAACACCATATATTTT.

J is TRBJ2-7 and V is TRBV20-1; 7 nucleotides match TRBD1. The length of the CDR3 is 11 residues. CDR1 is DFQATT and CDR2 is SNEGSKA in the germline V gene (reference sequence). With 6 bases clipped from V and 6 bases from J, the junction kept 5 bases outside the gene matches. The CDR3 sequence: CSATTGTEQYF. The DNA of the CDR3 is TGCAGTGCAACGACAGGGACCGAGCAGTACTTC.

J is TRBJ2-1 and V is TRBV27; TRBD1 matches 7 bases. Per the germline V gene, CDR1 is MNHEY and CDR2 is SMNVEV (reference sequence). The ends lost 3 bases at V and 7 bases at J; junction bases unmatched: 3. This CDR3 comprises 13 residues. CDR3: CASSFGRGNEQFF. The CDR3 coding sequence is TGTGCCAGCAGTTTCGGCAGGGGGAATGAGCAGTTCTTC.

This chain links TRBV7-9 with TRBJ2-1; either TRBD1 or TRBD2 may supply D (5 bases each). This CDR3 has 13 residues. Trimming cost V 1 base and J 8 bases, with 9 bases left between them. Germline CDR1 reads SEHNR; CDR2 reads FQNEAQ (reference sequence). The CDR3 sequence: CASSLGGFDEQFF. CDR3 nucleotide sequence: TGTGCCAGCAGCTTAGGGGGGTTCGATGAGCAGTTCTTC.

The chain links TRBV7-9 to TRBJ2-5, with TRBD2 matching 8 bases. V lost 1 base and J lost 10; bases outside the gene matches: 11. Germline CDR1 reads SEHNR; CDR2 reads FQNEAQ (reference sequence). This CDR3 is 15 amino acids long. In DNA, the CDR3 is TGTGCCAGCAGCTTAGGTGGGACTAGAAGTGTGGGCCAGTACTTC. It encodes CASSLGGTRSVGQYF.

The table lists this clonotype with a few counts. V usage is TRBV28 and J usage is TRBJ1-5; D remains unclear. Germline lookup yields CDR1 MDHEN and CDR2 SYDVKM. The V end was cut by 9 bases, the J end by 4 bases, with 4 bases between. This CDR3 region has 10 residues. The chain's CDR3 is CASWNQPQHF. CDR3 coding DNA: TGTGCCAGTTGGAATCAGCCCCAGCATTTT.

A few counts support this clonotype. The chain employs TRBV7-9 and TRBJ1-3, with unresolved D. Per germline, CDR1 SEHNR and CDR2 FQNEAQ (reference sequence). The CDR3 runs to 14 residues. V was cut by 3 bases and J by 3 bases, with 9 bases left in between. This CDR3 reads CASSFSRNGNTIYF. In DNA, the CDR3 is TGTGCCAGCAGCTTTTCAAGGAATGGAAACACCATATATTTT.

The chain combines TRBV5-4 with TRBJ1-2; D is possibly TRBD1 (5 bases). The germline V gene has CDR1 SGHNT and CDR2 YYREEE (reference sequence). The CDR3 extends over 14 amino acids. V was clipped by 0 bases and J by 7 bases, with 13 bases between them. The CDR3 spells CASSLGVRVGGYTF. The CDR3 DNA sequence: TGTGCCAGCAGCTTGGGGGTCAGGGTCGGTGGCTACACCTTC.

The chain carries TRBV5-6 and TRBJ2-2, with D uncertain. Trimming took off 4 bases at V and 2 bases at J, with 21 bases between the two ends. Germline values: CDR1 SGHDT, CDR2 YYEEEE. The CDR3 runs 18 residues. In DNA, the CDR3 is TGTGCCAGCAGCCGCCGGTTGAAGGCCCTAGAAAACACCGGGGAGCTGTTTTTT. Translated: CASSRRLKALENTGELFF.

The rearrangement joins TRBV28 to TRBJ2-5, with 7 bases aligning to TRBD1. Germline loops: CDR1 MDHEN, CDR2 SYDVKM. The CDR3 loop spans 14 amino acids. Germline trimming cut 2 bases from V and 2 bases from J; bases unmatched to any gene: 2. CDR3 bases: TGTGCCAGCAGTTTAGTACAGGGGCAAGAGACCCAGTACTTC. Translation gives CASSLVQGQETQYF.

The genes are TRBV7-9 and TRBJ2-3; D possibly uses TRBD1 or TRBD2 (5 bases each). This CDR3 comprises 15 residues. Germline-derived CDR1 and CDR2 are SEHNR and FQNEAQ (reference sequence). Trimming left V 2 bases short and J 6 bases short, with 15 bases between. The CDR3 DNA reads TGTGCCAGCAGCTTATTTGGGGGAAATGGGGATACGCAGTATTTT. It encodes CASSLFGGNGDTQYF.

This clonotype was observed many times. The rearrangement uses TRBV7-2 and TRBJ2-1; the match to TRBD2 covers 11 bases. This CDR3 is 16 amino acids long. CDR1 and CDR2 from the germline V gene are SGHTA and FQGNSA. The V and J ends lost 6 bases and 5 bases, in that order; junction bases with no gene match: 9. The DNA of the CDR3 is TGTGCCAGCAGTACAATGCCGGGACTAGCGGACAATGAGCAGTTCTTC. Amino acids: CASSTMPGLADNEQFF.

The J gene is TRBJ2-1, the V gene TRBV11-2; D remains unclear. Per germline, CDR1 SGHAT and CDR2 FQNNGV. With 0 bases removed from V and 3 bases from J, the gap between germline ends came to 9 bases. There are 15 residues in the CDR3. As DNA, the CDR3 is TGTGCCAGCAGCTTAGACGGTGCAAACTACAATGAGCAGTTCTTC. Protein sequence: CASSLDGANYNEQFF. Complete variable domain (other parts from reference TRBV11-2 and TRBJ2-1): EAGVAQSPRYKIIEKRQSVAFWCNPISGHATLYWYQQILGQGPKLLIQFQNNGVVDDSQLPKDRFSAERLKGVDSTLKIQPAKLEDSAVYLCASSLDGANYNEQFFGPGTRLTVL.

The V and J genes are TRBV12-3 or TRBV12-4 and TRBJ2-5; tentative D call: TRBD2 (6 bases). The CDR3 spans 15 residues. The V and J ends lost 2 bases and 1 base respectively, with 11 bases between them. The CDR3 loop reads CASSLMRGPQETQYF. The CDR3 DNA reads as TGTGCCAGCAGTTTAATGCGGGGACCCCAAGAGACCCAGTACTTC.